The following is a T cell receptor (beta chain) sequence with its context. Under the authors' procedure: Amplifying reference gene primers gave estimates of nucleated cell counts. TCRdb's table, derived via immunoSEQ multiplex PCR, lists solely in-frame clones and lacks some. For V, J and clone size, that table is used; D and trimming come from the DNA. The sample includes fewer than 180,000 clones, about 80% of them seen just once. The entry originates in a study of blood T cell repertoires in COVID-19. Study-level information: Material from acute and convalescent COVID-19 was sourced from the United States, Italy and Spain. Nucleic acid was either cDNA or gDNA, and it came from T cells, B-cell-depleted T cells, or PBMCs.

Between the trimmed V and J ends, which lost 5 bases and 2 bases, there was a span of 9 bases. The length of the CDR3 is 13 residues. Germline V gives CDR1 SGHTA, CDR2 FQGNSA. V and J are TRBV7-2 and TRBJ2-5; D possibly corresponds to TRBD1 (6 bases). The source of this sequence is a man aged 70-80 years with acute or convalescent COVID-19. The material sequenced was peripheral blood. CDR3 protein: CASSKDRQETQYF. The CDR3 coding sequence is TGTGCCAGCAGCAAGGACAGACAAGAGACCCAGTACTTC.